Below are 24 T cell receptor beta chains sequenced from a single sample in a study of shared clonotypes between healthy human individuals. Data came from immunoSEQ multiplex PCR; TCRdb stores just in-frame clones and leaves some out. The profile covers about 1,900,000 clones, with approximately 94% appearing a single time and roughly 1.2% taken by the ten largest. CD8 cells classed as naive were CD45RO-negative and positively selected for CCR7, excluding terminally differentiated effector memory CD45RA+ cells. What was sequenced was naive CD8+ T cells sorted from blood. These receptors were collected from a man aged 18 to 29 in good health.

The chain combines TRBV27 with TRBJ2-3; maybe TRBD2 (6 bases). This CDR3 has 15 amino acids. V lost 7 bases to trimming and J lost 0 bases, with 14 bases between them. Germline V lookup: CDR1 MNHEY, CDR2 SMNVEV (reference sequence). CDR3 region: CASTVGTRSTDTQYF. CDR3 sequence (DNA): TGTGCCAGCACCGTCGGGACTCGAAGCACAGATACGCAGTATTTT.

V gene TRBV11-3 combines with J gene TRBJ2-7; possibly TRBD1 or TRBD2 for D (5 bases each). V lost 1 base, J lost 1 base, and 14 bases lay in between. CDR1 is SGHNT and CDR2 is YENEEA in the germline V gene. CDR3 length: 16 amino acids. CDR3 sequence reads: CASSLGQGEGSYEQYF. The CDR3 region has the DNA TGTGCCAGCAGCTTAGGCCAGGGAGAGGGTTCCTACGAGCAGTACTTC.

The chain recombines TRBV27 with TRBJ2-1; no reliable D call. This CDR3 is 15 amino acids long. V was trimmed by 7 bases and J by 4 bases, leaving 17 bases between them. Germline loops: CDR1 MNHEY, CDR2 SMNVEV (reference sequence). The CDR3 DNA is TGTGCCAGCACCTTCACGTTACTAAGGTACAATGAGCAGTTCTTC. Translating gives CASTFTLLRYNEQFF.

The genes are TRBV27 and TRBJ2-1; 16 bases agree with TRBD2. The CDR3 extends over 16 amino acids. Germline V gene lookup returns CDR1 MNHEY and CDR2 SMNVEV (reference sequence). J was trimmed by 6 bases and V by 3 bases; bases with no gene match: 2. The CDR3, as DNA: TGTGCCAGCAGTTTGGGACTAGCGGGAGGGCCCAATGAGCAGTTCTTC. Protein product: CASSLGLAGGPNEQFF.

The chain recombines TRBV5-1 with TRBJ2-7; a weak D match, TRBD1 (6 bases). Germline V gene sequence: CDR1 SGHRS, CDR2 YFSETQ. V was cut by 5 bases and J by 4 bases, with 13 bases left in between. The CDR3 contains 13 residues. As DNA, the CDR3 is TGCGCCAGCAGTAAAACAGGGCTGTACGAGCAGTACTTC. Protein: CASSKTGLYEQYF.

CDR3 residues: CASSQGLAGVEEQFF. The CDR3 DNA is TGTGCCAGCAGCCAAGGGCTAGCGGGAGTAGAGGAGCAGTTCTTC. The rearrangement links TRBV9 to TRBJ2-1; 10 positions match TRBD2. V shed 4 bases, J shed 10 bases, and the junction held 11 bases outside the gene matches. Looked up from germline, CDR1 is SGDLS and CDR2 is YYNGEE. This CDR3 contains 15 residues.

On this clone: Within the sample, other DNA sequences also encode this same CDR3. The chain links TRBV5-4 to TRBJ1-1; tentative D call: TRBD1 (5 bases). CDR1 and CDR2 (germline): SGHNT, YYREEE (reference sequence). Between the trimmed V and J ends, which lost 2 bases and 1 base, there was a span of 6 bases. This CDR3 contains 13 residues. The CDR3 region is CASSLTGNTEAFF. Written as DNA, the CDR3 is TGTGCCAGCAGCTTAACAGGGAACACTGAAGCTTTCTTT.

The V call is TRBV13, the J call TRBJ1-6; maybe TRBD1 (6 bases). The CDR3 runs to 15 residues. V shed 0 bases and J shed 9 bases, with 12 bases lying between them. Per the germline V gene, CDR1 is PRHDT and CDR2 is FYEKMQ (reference sequence). The CDR3: CASSLGGGIGSPLHF. In DNA form, the CDR3 reads TGTGCCAGCAGCTTAGGAGGGGGGATAGGTTCACCCCTCCACTTT.

In regard to this clone: Other DNA sequences within the sample encode an identical CDR3. The chain is built from TRBV13 and TRBJ2-5; maybe TRBD2 (5 bases). Trimming shortened V by 0 bases and J by 5 bases, and 10 bases separated the two germline ends. CDR3 length equals 14 residues. Germline-derived CDR1 and CDR2 are PRHDT and FYEKMQ (reference sequence). The CDR3 sequence: CASSLGAGGETQYF. As DNA, the CDR3 is TGTGCCAGCAGCTTAGGGGCGGGTGGGGAGACCCAGTACTTC.

The chain employs TRBV27 and TRBJ2-3; TRBD2 might be the D (6 bases). Per the germline V gene, CDR1 is MNHEY and CDR2 is SMNVEV (reference sequence). Trimming took off 7 bases at V and 0 bases at J, with 14 bases between the two ends. This CDR3 spans 15 amino acids. In DNA, the CDR3 is TGTGCCAGCAACCTGAGCGGGTATAGCACAGATACGCAGTATTTT. Protein sequence: CASNLSGYSTDTQYF.

The chain combines TRBV9 with TRBJ2-1; 10 nucleotides line up with TRBD1. V was pared by 4 bases and J by 5 bases, with 6 bases of the junction left unmatched. The CDR3 is made up of 15 amino acids. CDR1 and CDR2 (germline): SGDLS, YYNGEE. CDR3 sequence reads: CASSRTGGSNNEQFF. CDR3 in DNA: TGTGCCAGCAGCAGGACAGGGGGGTCCAACAATGAGCAGTTCTTC.

This clone has just a few counts. The chain carries TRBV7-9 and TRBJ2-7, with 10 bases aligning to TRBD1. Germline V gene sequence: CDR1 SEHNR, CDR2 FQNEAQ (reference sequence). CDR3 size: 17 residues. The trim removed 3 bases at V and 4 bases at J, leaving 12 bases unmatched. CDR3 in amino acids: CASSLPGTGVIGYEQYF. The CDR3, as DNA: TGTGCCAGCAGCTTGCCAGGGACAGGGGTAATAGGGTACGAGCAGTACTTC.

The chain joins TRBV5-6 to TRBJ2-1, with D perhaps matching TRBD1 (6 bases). CDR3 length equals 17 residues. Trimming pared 3 bases from V and 0 bases from J, leaving 16 bases between. CDR1 and CDR2 from the germline V gene are SGHDT and YYEEEE. The CDR3 region has the DNA TGTGCCAGCAGCTCTATGGGGGCCCCGAGCTCCTACAATGAGCAGTTCTTC. Translating it yields CASSSMGAPSSYNEQFF.

This clone was counted ten times or more. The chain joins TRBV6-4 to TRBJ2-2; TRBD2 aligns across 9 bases. CDR1 is MRHNA and CDR2 is SNTAGT in the germline V gene. The CDR3 extends over 16 amino acids. V lost 3 bases to trimming and J lost 6 bases; unmatched junction nucleotides: 8. CDR3 DNA: TGTGCCAGCAGTGAGACTGGCGGGGGGGCCTCCGGGGAGCTGTTTTTT. Residues: CASSETGGGASGELFF.

The chain recombines TRBV5-1 with TRBJ2-1; 11 positions agree with TRBD2. V trimming: 2 bases; J trimming: 4 bases; junction bases outside the gene matches: 2. Germline V gene data show CDR1 as SGHRS and CDR2 as YFSETQ. This CDR3 is built from 15 residues. Written as DNA, the CDR3 is TGCGCCAGCAGCTTTACTAGCGGGAGTTACAATGAGCAGTTCTTC. Translating gives CASSFTSGSYNEQFF.

The CDR3 bases are TGTGCCAGCAGCCCCGACAGGGGGTTCTCCTACAATGAGCAGTTCTTC. Translation: CASSPDRGFSYNEQFF. V gene TRBV9 combines with J gene TRBJ2-1; 9 nucleotides align to TRBD1. V lost 4 bases to trimming and J lost 0 bases; unmatched junction nucleotides: 5. The germline CDR1 and CDR2 sequences are SGDLS and YYNGEE. This CDR3 region has 16 residues.

Comment on this clone: Distinct nucleotide sequences in the sample also encode this CDR3. The V call is TRBV6-1, the J call TRBJ2-7; D is unresolved. The V gene lost 1 base and the J gene lost 2 bases, with 6 bases spanning the gap. The CDR3 loop spans 13 amino acids. Germline V gene sequence: CDR1 MNHNS, CDR2 SASEGT. The CDR3 DNA reads TGTGCCAGCAGTGAAGGGACCACCTACGAGCAGTACTTC. Translated: CASSEGTTYEQYF.

The gene calls are TRBV4-1 and TRBJ2-7; a weak D match, TRBD2 (7 bases). V was trimmed by 1 base and J by 5 bases, leaving 24 bases between them. CDR1 is MGHRA, CDR2 YSYEKL, per germline. The CDR3 loop spans 18 amino acids. For the CDR3, the DNA is TGCGCCAGCAGCCAAGGGGGGCTAGCGGAAGAGTTTGAGGACGAGCAGTACTTC. This codes for CASSQGGLAEEFEDEQYF.

The chain has TRBV2 and TRBJ2-2; 11 nucleotides align to TRBD2. With V trimmed by 4 bases and J by 4 bases, 8 bases remained unmatched. Germline assignment: CDR1 SNHLY and CDR2 FYNNEI. The CDR3 is made up of 17 amino acids. The chain's CDR3 is CASSAIPSGGITGELFF. In nucleotides, the CDR3 is TGTGCCAGCAGTGCCATACCTAGCGGGGGGATCACCGGGGAGCTGTTTTTT.

The CDR3 region has the DNA TGTGCCAGCAGCTTCGGGGGAGAGGAGTACTTC. Its translation: CASSFGGEEYF. The J gene is TRBJ2-7, the V gene TRBV5-6; D possibly corresponds to TRBD2 (6 bases). CDR3 length equals 11 residues. V was clipped by 2 bases and J by 11 bases, with 11 bases between them. Germline assignment: CDR1 SGHDT and CDR2 YYEEEE.

The gene calls are TRBV28 and TRBJ2-3, with 7 bases identical to TRBD1. Germline-derived CDR1 and CDR2 are MDHEN and SYDVKM. The CDR3 extends over 15 amino acids. V shed 8 bases and J 0 bases; nucleotides not matched to a gene: 8. CDR3 in amino acids: CASGTGVSSTDTQYF. The CDR3 coding sequence is TGTGCCAGCGGAACAGGGGTTTCTAGCACAGATACGCAGTATTTT.

The chain has TRBV7-9 and TRBJ1-2; D unclear. The germline V and J ends were trimmed by 1 base and 5 bases, with 17 bases remaining between them. Germline V gene lookup returns CDR1 SEHNR and CDR2 FQNEAQ (reference sequence). This CDR3 is built from 16 residues. DNA of the CDR3: TGTGCCAGCAGCTTAGGGGCTTCGGGCAACCTTTATGGCTACACCTTC. Its protein product is CASSLGASGNLYGYTF. Combining the CDR3 with reference TRBV7-9 and TRBJ1-2 gives the whole variable domain DTGVSQNPRHKITKRGQNVTFRCDPISEHNRLYWYRQTLGQGPEFLTYFQNEAQLEKSRLLSDRFSAERPKGSFSTLEIQRTEQGDSAMYLCASSLGASGNLYGYTFGSGTRLTVV.

V usage is TRBV10-1 and J usage is TRBJ1-5, with D possibly TRBD1 on 5 matching bases. Germline V gene sequence: CDR1 WNHNN, CDR2 SYGVQD (reference sequence). The CDR3 is 16 residues long. V shed 7 bases and J shed 7 bases, with 23 bases lying between them. CDR3 in amino acids: CASIAPGTKGYQPQHF. CDR3 DNA: TGCGCCAGCATCGCCCCGGGGACCAAGGGATACCAGCCCCAGCATTTT.

The genes are TRBV13 and TRBJ2-3; 15 nucleotides align to TRBD2. Per germline, CDR1 PRHDT and CDR2 FYEKMQ (reference sequence). This CDR3 has 18 amino acids. The V segment lost 5 bases and the J segment 6 bases; nucleotides outside the gene matches: 12. CDR3: CASSPRTSGGAVADTQYF. In nucleotides, the CDR3 is TGTGCCAGCAGCCCGAGGACTAGCGGGGGGGCCGTGGCGGATACGCAGTATTTT.